By proportion, the clone carrying this T cell receptor (beta chain) is medium-sized. Other DNA sequences in the sample encode the same CDR3. Source study methods: Estimation of nucleated cell counts relied on the amplification of reference gene primers. Clones were read by immunoSEQ multiplex PCR, and TCRdb kept only the in-frame ones, dropping some. Clonal size and the V and J genes are those of that table, whereas D and trimming came from the DNA. The data show about 15,000 clones, about 80% seen once. The data were taken from a study of blood T cell repertoires in COVID-19. Study details: COVID-19 samples, acute and convalescent, were from the United States, Italy and Spain. PBMCs, B-cell-depleted T cells, or T cells provided the cDNA or gDNA that made up the material.

Deletions cut 1 base from V and 4 bases from J, with 4 bases between. This CDR3 spans 12 amino acids. Germline V gene data show CDR1 as SGHTA and CDR2 as FQGNSA. The V call is TRBV7-2, the J call TRBJ2-5; D ambiguous. Sample: peripheral blood. The TCR originated in a man aged 40-49 years with active or convalescent COVID-19. CDR3 nucleotides: TGTGCCAGCAGCTTAGGGGCAGAGACCCAGTACTTC. This translates into CASSLGAETQYF.